This is a list of T cell receptor beta chains from one sample in a study of graft-versus-host responses after intestinal transplantation. Produced via immunoSEQ multiplex PCR; TCRdb's table is partial and in-frame only. This table has over 80,000 clones, more than 75% appearing once. This sample comprised PBMCs, obtained 255 days after intestinal transplant. The receptors were gathered from a human patient who received an intestinal transplant, so some T cells may come from the graft donor. Each CDR3 is given with its conserved first and last residue. The D gene is left open where the match is weak. Part of the rows lack a size; the others show once, few, many or a class for expanded clones.

clone_size: .; d_call: .; v_call: TRBV28; cdr3_length: 12; j_call: TRBJ2-1; cdr3_nt: TGTGCCAGCAGTTTACCGTGGAATGAGCAGTTCTTC; cdr3_aa: CASSLPWNEQFF
clone_size: .; d_call: TRBD2; v_call: TRBV4-1; cdr3_length: 16; j_call: TRBJ2-7; cdr3_nt: TGCGCCAGCAGCCAAGAATTGGCGGGGGGATCCTACGAGCAGTACTTC; cdr3_aa: CASSQELAGGSYEQYF
clone_size: .; d_call: .; v_call: TRBV2; cdr3_length: 14; j_call: TRBJ2-7; cdr3_nt: TGTGCCAGCAGGGGTTCGGGGTCCGTCGGGGCGCAGTACTTC; cdr3_aa: CASRGSGSVGAQYF
clone_size: few; d_call: .; v_call: TRBV6-1; cdr3_length: 13; j_call: TRBJ2-7; cdr3_nt: TGTGCCAGCCCACCCAGACCAGGAGGCGAGCAGTACTTC; cdr3_aa: CASPPRPGGEQYF
clone_size: .; d_call: .; v_call: TRBV30; cdr3_length: 19; j_call: TRBJ1-5; cdr3_nt: TGTGCCTGGAGTGTACGGGGCGGCAGGGTGCCTTATAGCAATCAGCCCCAGCATTTT; cdr3_aa: CAWSVRGGRVPYSNQPQHF
clone_size: .; d_call: TRBD2; v_call: TRBV4-2; cdr3_length: 17; j_call: TRBJ2-1; cdr3_nt: TGTGCCAGCAGCCAAGGGTCCACTAGCGGAACCTACAATGAGCAGTTCTTC; cdr3_aa: CASSQGSTSGTYNEQFF
clone_size: .; d_call: .; v_call: TRBV4-1; cdr3_length: 18; j_call: TRBJ2-2; cdr3_nt: TGCGCCAGCAGCCATATCCACCGGGACGGCAAAAACACCGGGGAGCTGTTTTTT; cdr3_aa: CASSHIHRDGKNTGELFF
clone_size: few; d_call: TRBD2; v_call: TRBV6-5; cdr3_length: 15; j_call: TRBJ2-1; cdr3_nt: TGTGCCAGCAGTTACACTAGCGGGACTGTCGATGAGCAGTTCTTC; cdr3_aa: CASSYTSGTVDEQFF
clone_size: .; d_call: TRBD2; v_call: TRBV29-1; cdr3_length: 14; j_call: TRBJ2-7; cdr3_nt: TGCAGCGTGACCTCTAGCGGGAGTTCCTACGAGCAGTACTTC; cdr3_aa: CSVTSSGSSYEQYF
clone_size: few; d_call: .; v_call: TRBV28; cdr3_length: 10; j_call: TRBJ2-7; cdr3_nt: TGTGCCAGCAGTTTTAACGAGCAGTACTTC; cdr3_aa: CASSFNEQYF
clone_size: .; d_call: .; v_call: TRBV9; cdr3_length: 14; j_call: TRBJ2-1; cdr3_nt: TGTGCCAGCAGCGCCCCCCAGACCTACAATGAGCAGTTCTTC; cdr3_aa: CASSAPQTYNEQFF
clone_size: .; d_call: .; v_call: TRBV25-1; cdr3_length: 15; j_call: TRBJ1-3; cdr3_nt: TGTGCCAGCAGTGAGCCGGGGAAAGCTGGAAACACCATATATTTT; cdr3_aa: CASSEPGKAGNTIYF
clone_size: .; d_call: .; v_call: TRBV6-1; cdr3_length: 12; j_call: TRBJ2-7; cdr3_nt: TGTGCCAGTAAGGACGGCACCTACGAGCAGTACTTC; cdr3_aa: CASKDGTYEQYF
clone_size: .; d_call: TRBD1; v_call: TRBV30; cdr3_length: 13; j_call: TRBJ1-6; cdr3_nt: TGTGCCTGGATCGGACAGGGCGCTTCACCCCTCCACTTT; cdr3_aa: CAWIGQGASPLHF
clone_size: .; d_call: TRBD2; v_call: TRBV5-4; cdr3_length: 13; j_call: TRBJ2-1; cdr3_nt: TGTGCCGTGGGCGGGAGGGCCTCAAATGAGCAGTTCTTC; cdr3_aa: CAVGGRASNEQFF
clone_size: .; d_call: TRBD2; v_call: TRBV6-1; cdr3_length: 15; j_call: TRBJ2-1; cdr3_nt: TGTGCCAGCAGCTTCCTAGCGGAACCCTACAATGAGCAGTTCTTC; cdr3_aa: CASSFLAEPYNEQFF
clone_size: few; d_call: TRBD2; v_call: TRBV4-1; cdr3_length: 17; j_call: TRBJ2-3; cdr3_nt: TGCGCCAGCAGCCAAGCAGGTCGGGGGGGCCAAGCGGATACGCAGTATTTT; cdr3_aa: CASSQAGRGGQADTQYF
clone_size: .; d_call: .; v_call: TRBV28; cdr3_length: 14; j_call: TRBJ1-2; cdr3_nt: TGTGCCAGCAGGGGCCCAGCCAACAACTATGGCTACACCTTC; cdr3_aa: CASRGPANNYGYTF
clone_size: few; d_call: TRBD2; v_call: TRBV18; cdr3_length: 13; j_call: TRBJ2-2; cdr3_nt: TGTGCCAGCTCAGAGCGGGAGACCGGGGAGCTGTTTTTT; cdr3_aa: CASSERETGELFF
clone_size: .; d_call: .; v_call: TRBV27; cdr3_length: 13; j_call: TRBJ2-2; cdr3_nt: TGTGCCAGCAGTAGACCGAACACCGGGGAGCTGTTTTTT; cdr3_aa: CASSRPNTGELFF
clone_size: .; d_call: .; v_call: TRBV15; cdr3_length: 16; j_call: TRBJ1-4; cdr3_nt: TGTGCCACCGATCCCGGGGGATTAGGGGCTAATGAAAAACTGTTTTTT; cdr3_aa: CATDPGGLGANEKLFF
clone_size: once; d_call: .; v_call: TRBV11-3; cdr3_length: 15; j_call: TRBJ2-2; cdr3_nt: TGTGCCAGCAGCTTAGGTGCGGAGAACACCGGGGAGCTGTTTTTT; cdr3_aa: CASSLGAENTGELFF
clone_size: .; d_call: TRBD1; v_call: TRBV5-1; cdr3_length: 17; j_call: TRBJ1-1; cdr3_nt: TGCGCCAGCAGCTGGGAGGCGGGCATTGCAGGGGGCACTGAAGCTTTCTTT; cdr3_aa: CASSWEAGIAGGTEAFF
clone_size: .; d_call: .; v_call: TRBV28; cdr3_length: 15; j_call: TRBJ2-7; cdr3_nt: TGTGCCAGCAGTTTATCCGCACGTTCCCTGGGAGAGCAGTACTTC; cdr3_aa: CASSLSARSLGEQYF
clone_size: .; d_call: .; v_call: TRBV19; cdr3_length: 13; j_call: TRBJ1-2; cdr3_nt: TGTGCCAGTAGTCTCGGGACAATAGGTGGCTACACCTTC; cdr3_aa: CASSLGTIGGYTF
clone_size: few; d_call: TRBD2; v_call: TRBV6-5; cdr3_length: 13; j_call: TRBJ2-7; cdr3_nt: TGTGCCAGCAGTTATAGCGGGAGCTACGAGCAGTACTTC; cdr3_aa: CASSYSGSYEQYF
clone_size: .; d_call: .; v_call: TRBV13; cdr3_length: 13; j_call: TRBJ1-1; cdr3_nt: TGTGCCAGCAGCTTAGGCAAGGCCTCCAAGGCTTTCTTT; cdr3_aa: CASSLGKASKAFF
clone_size: once; d_call: .; v_call: TRBV14; cdr3_length: 13; j_call: TRBJ1-6; cdr3_nt: TGTGCCAGCAGCCAAGTTAAGGGTTCACCCCTCCACTTT; cdr3_aa: CASSQVKGSPLHF
clone_size: .; d_call: .; v_call: TRBV7-6; cdr3_length: 16; j_call: TRBJ2-3; cdr3_nt: TGTGCCAGCAGCTTAGGGACTCATTCACGGACAGATACGCAGTATTTT; cdr3_aa: CASSLGTHSRTDTQYF
clone_size: .; d_call: .; v_call: TRBV19; cdr3_length: 14; j_call: TRBJ2-7; cdr3_nt: TGTGCCAGTAGTCCCGCAGGACTGTACTACGAGCAGTACTTC; cdr3_aa: CASSPAGLYYEQYF